Detailed here is one T cell receptor beta chain. The sample comes from a study of blood T cell repertoires in COVID-19. Whole-study context: The origin of the acute and convalescent COVID-19 samples was the United States, Italy and Spain. T cells, B-cell-depleted T cells, or PBMCs provided the cDNA or gDNA that served as material.

Original methodology: Amplification of reference gene primers provided the estimated nucleated cell counts. Here immunoSEQ multiplex PCR was the method, and the copy in TCRdb shows in-frame clones only, minus some. V and J calls and clone size come straight from that table; D and trimming were deduced from the DNA. The sample lists about 360,000 clones; approximately 86% were seen once. The germline V gene has CDR1 SEHNR and CDR2 FQNEAQ (reference sequence). Trimming took off 2 bases at V and 1 base at J, with 11 bases between the two ends. This CDR3 spans 15 amino acids. This TCR came from a human donor in a cohort sampled during active COVID-19. Sequencing was performed on peripheral blood. The chain links TRBV7-9 to TRBJ1-1; tentatively, D is TRBD1 (6 bases). As DNA, the CDR3 is TGTGCCAGCAGCTTAACAGGGATGAGGAACACTGAAGCTTTCTTT. Its translation is CASSLTGMRNTEAFF.